This record looks at one TCR beta chain sequence and its context. The table came from immunoSEQ multiplex PCR; TCRdb's copy has only in-frame clones and leaves some out. The table has about 100,000 clones, 86% seen once. The record originates from a study of identifying expanded T cells in peripheral blood. Collection occurred without any documented infections or immune events in donors. The sample comprised blood. The source of this sequence is a person aged 18 to 70 in good health.

CDR3 DNA: TGTGCCAGCAGCGGGACAGGGAAAGGCTACGAGCAGTACTTC. Translation: CASSGTGKGYEQYF. The rearrangement uses TRBV6-6 and TRBJ2-7, with 9 bases that match TRBD1. The CDR3 sequence is 14 residues long. Trimming cost V 6 bases and J 3 bases; bases outside gene matches: 6. The germline V gene has CDR1 MNHNY and CDR2 SVGAGI (reference sequence).